This entry features one T cell receptor (beta chain) sequence. Antigen unknown. Replicate PCRs for sorted subsets used around 200 ng DNA; this equaled about 30,000 T cell genomes. Study processing details: Owing to the provision of junction-only sequences devoid of quality scores by immunoSEQ, filtering differed. Method: immunoSEQ multiplex PCR; TCRdb's copy keeps in-frame clones and lacks some. V and J calls plus clone size are reproduced from that table; the DNA served to infer D and trimming. The sample records under 1 million clones, 96% being singletons. The data were taken from a study of shared clonotypes between healthy human individuals. General study points: Sampling was confined to blood; repertoires within tissues likely differ.

Only CD45RO-negative cells positively selected for CCR7 counted as naive CD8 cells, so terminally differentiated effector memory CD45RA+ cells were excluded. The sequenced material came from naive CD8+ T cells sorted from blood. The receptor's source is a young man in good health.

The CDR3 here is CASSRSGANTEAFF. The CDR3 nucleotides are TGTGCCAGCTCAAGGTCAGGCGCGAACACTGAAGCTTTCTTT. J is TRBJ1-1 and V is TRBV27; no firm D call. Trimming cost V 8 bases and J 1 base, with 14 bases left between them. Germline CDR1 is MNHEY and CDR2 is SMNVEV (reference sequence). The CDR3 runs to 14 residues.